This record covers a single TCR beta chain. What it binds is unknown. This record comes from a study of CXCR3-negative and CXCR3-positive naive CD8 T cells. Study-wide context: Cumulative TRB read yield was approximately 135 million, averaging about 1.5 +/- 0.3 million per library. Study-wide findings and caveats: Diversity ran similarly high across both naive subsets but far lower in memory CD8+ cells. CD5 surface expression was similar among naive subsets, and TCR strength was estimated by inference from TRB CDR3 properties. CXCR3-positive naive cells carried more hydrophobic TRB CDR3s than CXCR3-negative naive cells did.

UMI-tagged TRB cDNA libraries were built via 5' RACE. TCRdb re-called the 5' RACE reads; one entry per CDR3 protein, DNA not given. The sample holds fewer than 90,000 distinct CDR3 sequences. The CDR3 contains 16 residues. Germline loops: CDR1 MDHEN, CDR2 SYDVKM. The specimen sequenced was naive CXCR3+ CD8+ T cells from blood. Indicated subset: CD45RO-CCR7+CD27+CD95- naive CD8+ T cells expressing CXCR3 (TNR3+). The origin of this receptor is a human donor in good health. Some clones in this sample may be carry-over from other donors' samples. The genes are TRBV28 and TRBJ2-5; TCRdb outputs TRBD1, but without DNA this stays unchecked. Here the CDR3 reads CASSWDRGHREETQYF.